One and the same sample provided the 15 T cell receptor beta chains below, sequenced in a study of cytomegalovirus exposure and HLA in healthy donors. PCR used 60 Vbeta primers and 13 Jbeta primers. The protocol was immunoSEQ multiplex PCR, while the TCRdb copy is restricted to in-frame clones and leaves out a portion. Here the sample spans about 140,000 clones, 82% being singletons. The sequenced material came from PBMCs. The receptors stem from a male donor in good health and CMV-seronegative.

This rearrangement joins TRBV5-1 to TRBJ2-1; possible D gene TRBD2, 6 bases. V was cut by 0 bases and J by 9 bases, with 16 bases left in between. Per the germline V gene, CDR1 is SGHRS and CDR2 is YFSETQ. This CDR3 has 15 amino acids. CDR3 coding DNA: TGCGCCAGCAGCTTGGTAGGCGGGGCAACGGGTGAGCAGTTCTTC. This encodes CASSLVGGATGEQFF.

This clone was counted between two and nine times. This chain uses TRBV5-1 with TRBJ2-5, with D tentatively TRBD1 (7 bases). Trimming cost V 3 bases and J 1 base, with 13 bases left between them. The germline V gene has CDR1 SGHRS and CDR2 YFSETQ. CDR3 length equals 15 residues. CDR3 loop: CASSSGDRVQETQYF. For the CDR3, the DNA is TGCGCCAGCAGCTCGGGGGACAGAGTCCAAGAGACCCAGTACTTC.

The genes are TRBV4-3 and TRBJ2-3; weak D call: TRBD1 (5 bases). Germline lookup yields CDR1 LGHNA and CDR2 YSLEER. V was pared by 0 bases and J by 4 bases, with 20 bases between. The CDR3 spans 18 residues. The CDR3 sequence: CASSQEVSVYRSADTQYF. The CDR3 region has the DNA TGCGCCAGCAGCCAAGAAGTAAGTGTTTACAGGTCTGCAGATACGCAGTATTTT.

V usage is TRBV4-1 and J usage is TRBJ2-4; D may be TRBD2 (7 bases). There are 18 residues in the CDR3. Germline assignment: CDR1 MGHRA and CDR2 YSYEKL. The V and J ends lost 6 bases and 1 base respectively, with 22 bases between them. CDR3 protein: CASSLPTEGGAAKNIQYF. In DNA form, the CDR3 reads TGCGCCAGCAGTCTCCCCACAGAGGGGGGGGCTGCCAAAAACATTCAGTACTTC.

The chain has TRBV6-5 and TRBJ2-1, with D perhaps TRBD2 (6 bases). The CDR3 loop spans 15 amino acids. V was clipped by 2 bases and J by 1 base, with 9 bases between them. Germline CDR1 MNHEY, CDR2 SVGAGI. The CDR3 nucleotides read TGTGCCAGCAGTTACGCGGGGAGATCCTACAATGAGCAGTTCTTC. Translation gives CASSYAGRSYNEQFF.

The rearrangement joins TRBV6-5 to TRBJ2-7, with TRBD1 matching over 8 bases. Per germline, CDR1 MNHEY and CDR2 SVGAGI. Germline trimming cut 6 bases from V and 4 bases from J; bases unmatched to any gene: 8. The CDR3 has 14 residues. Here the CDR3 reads CASRSPGGAYEQYF. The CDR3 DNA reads TGTGCCAGCAGGTCCCCAGGGGGCGCGTACGAGCAGTACTTC.

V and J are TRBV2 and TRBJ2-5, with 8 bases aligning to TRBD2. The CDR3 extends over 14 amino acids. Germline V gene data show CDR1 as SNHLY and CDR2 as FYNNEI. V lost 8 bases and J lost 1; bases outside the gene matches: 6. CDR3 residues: CASVASGPQETQYF. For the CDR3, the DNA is TGTGCCAGCGTAGCTAGCGGGCCCCAAGAGACCCAGTACTTC.

CDR3 in DNA: TGTGCCAGCAGCAAAGAGAGTGCTGAGCAGTTCTTC. The encoded protein is CASSKESAEQFF. This chain links TRBV21-1 with TRBJ2-1; TRBD2, the D gene given by the table, was not confirmed from the DNA. TRBV21-1 is deemed a pseudogene. CDR3 size: 12 residues.

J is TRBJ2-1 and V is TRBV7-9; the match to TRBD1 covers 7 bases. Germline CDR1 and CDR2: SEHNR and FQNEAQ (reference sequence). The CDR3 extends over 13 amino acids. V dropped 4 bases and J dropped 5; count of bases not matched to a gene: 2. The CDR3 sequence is CASSSTGDNEQFF. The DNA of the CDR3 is TGTGCCAGCAGCTCTACAGGGGACAATGAGCAGTTCTTC.

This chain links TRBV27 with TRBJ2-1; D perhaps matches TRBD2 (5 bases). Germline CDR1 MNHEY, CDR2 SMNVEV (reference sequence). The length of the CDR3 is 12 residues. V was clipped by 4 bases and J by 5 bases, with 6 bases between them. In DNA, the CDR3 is TGTGCCAGCAGTTACGGGAACAATGAGCAGTTCTTC. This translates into CASSYGNNEQFF.

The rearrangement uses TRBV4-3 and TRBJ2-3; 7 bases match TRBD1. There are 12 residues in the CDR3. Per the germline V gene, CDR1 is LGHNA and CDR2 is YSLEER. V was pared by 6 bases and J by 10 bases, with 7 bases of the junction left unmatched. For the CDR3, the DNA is TGCGCCAGCAGTCAGGACAGGCGGGCGCAGTATTTT. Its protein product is CASSQDRRAQYF.

Here the CDR3 DNA reads TGCGCCAGCAGCCCGGGCCCAGGGGAAGTCTACGAGCAGTACTTC. Translated: CASSPGPGEVYEQYF. This rearrangement joins TRBV4-3 to TRBJ2-7; tentative D call: TRBD1 (6 bases). The CDR3 runs to 15 residues. Per germline, CDR1 LGHNA and CDR2 YSLEER. The V gene lost 4 bases and the J gene lost 3 bases, with 16 bases spanning the gap.

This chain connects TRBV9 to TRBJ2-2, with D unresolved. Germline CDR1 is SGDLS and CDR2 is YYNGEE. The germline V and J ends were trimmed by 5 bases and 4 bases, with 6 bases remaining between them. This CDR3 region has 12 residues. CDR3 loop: CASSSVTGELFF. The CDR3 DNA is TGTGCCAGCAGTTCAGTCACCGGGGAGCTGTTTTTT.

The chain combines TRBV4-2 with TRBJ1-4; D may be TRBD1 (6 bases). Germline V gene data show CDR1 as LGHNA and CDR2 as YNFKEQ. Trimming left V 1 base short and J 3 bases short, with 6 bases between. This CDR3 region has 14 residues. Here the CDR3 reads CASSQGTANEKLFF. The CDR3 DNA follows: TGTGCCAGCAGCCAAGGGACAGCTAATGAAAAACTGTTTTTT.

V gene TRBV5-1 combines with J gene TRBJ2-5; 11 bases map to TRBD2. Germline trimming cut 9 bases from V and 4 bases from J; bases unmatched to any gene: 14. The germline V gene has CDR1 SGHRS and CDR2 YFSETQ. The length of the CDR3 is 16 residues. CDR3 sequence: CATRTSGSSRGETQYF. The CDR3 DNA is TGCGCCACCAGAACTAGCGGGAGTTCTCGGGGAGAGACCCAGTACTTC.